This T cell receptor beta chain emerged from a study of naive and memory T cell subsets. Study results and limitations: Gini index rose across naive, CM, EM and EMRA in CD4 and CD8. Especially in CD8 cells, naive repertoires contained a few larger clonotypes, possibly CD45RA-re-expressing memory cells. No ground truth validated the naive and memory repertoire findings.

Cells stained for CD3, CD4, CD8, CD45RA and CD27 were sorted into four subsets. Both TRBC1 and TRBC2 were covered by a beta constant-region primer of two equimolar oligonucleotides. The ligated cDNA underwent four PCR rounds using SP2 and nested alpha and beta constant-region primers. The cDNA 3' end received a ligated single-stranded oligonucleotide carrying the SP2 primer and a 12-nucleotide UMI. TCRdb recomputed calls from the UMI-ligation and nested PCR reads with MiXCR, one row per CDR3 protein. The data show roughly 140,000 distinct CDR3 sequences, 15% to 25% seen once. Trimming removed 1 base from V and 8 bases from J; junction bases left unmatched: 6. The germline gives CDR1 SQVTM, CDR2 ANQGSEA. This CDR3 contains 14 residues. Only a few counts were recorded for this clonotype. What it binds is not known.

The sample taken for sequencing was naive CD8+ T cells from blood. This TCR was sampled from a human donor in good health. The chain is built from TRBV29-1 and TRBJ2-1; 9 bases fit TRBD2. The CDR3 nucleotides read TGCAGCGTTGAAGGGGGACTAGCAATGTATGAGCAGTTCTTC. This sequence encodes CSVEGGLAMYEQFF.